This T cell receptor beta chain was identified in a study of beta chain features in type 1 diabetes (dated by TCRdb to between 2018 and 2020). Study-wide context: Patients and healthy donors did not differ in mean age, gender distribution, total cell number or subset yield. Regulatory and stem cell-like memory subsets were obtained from only 8 patients and about eight healthy donors, while naive and central memory subsets were obtained from all 30 or so donors. The study compared TCRB repertoires of sorted circulating CD4+ T cell subsets between recently diagnosed type 1 diabetes patients and matched healthy donors. A total of 107,917,701 sorted cells were examined across all samples, and RNA yield correlated strongly with the number of cells per subset.

Regarding this clone: This receptor's antigen is unknown. No clone much larger than this one lies a single base away; base qualities are absent.

The cysteine opens and the phenylalanine closes a CDR3 of 15 amino acids. Of the read, only the CDR3 DNA is kept; its 45 bases are in frame from base 1. The germline V gene encodes CDR1 MNHEY and CDR2 SVGAGI. V drops 6 bases and J drops 0 bases, leaving 14 bases in between. The High Capacity cDNA Reverse Transcription Kit was used to reverse transcribe all of the isolated RNA, meaning that expressed TCRB transcripts were what got sequenced. Deep immunoSEQ sequencing was performed on naive, central memory and regulatory T cell samples, with an average of approximately 3.9 million total reads per sample. After sorted cells were lysed in RLT buffer, RNA was extracted with DNase-treated RNeasy Micro or Mini kits, with the choice depending on cell number. Each cell subset was processed separately to prevent cross-contamination, with patient and healthy donor samples processed together. The immunoSEQ multiplex PCR was used to amplify TCRB sequences from cDNA, yielding 87-bp fragments that span the CDR3 region. Sequencing of the amplicons was performed on the Illumina HiSeq platform. On the study's bioinformatics: PCR bias was corrected computationally using synthetic template baselines, and reads within Hamming distance 2 were collapsed, with unmergeable singletons discarded. Reads were aligned against IMGT so that V, D and J genes, CDR3 length and insertions or deletions at six rearrangement sites could be assigned. Clonotype counts were normalized to sorted cell number within each subset before computing true diversity and Gini coefficients with the tcR R package. The overlap coefficient, calculated on TCRB nucleotide sequences, was used to quantify repertoire sharing. Out-of-frame TCRB sequences from naive cells were analyzed to stand in for the pre-selection repertoire. TCRdb obtained this table from immuneACCESS and retained in-frame rearrangements with V and J assigned. These tables miss some clones; where compared with another copy, unresolved V genes account for less than half of the shortfall, and the remainder is unexplained. That table gives V, J and clone size, and the DNA gave D and trimming. This sample gives approximately 260,000 clones in total; over 20% of them show up just once. The ten largest clones represent roughly 0.028% of the sample.

Broad study findings and their caveats: Shorter templates might have been favored by PCR, but patient and control samples were amplified and corrected together, so both groups would have been affected equally by any skew. HLA sub-analyses involved small numbers of individuals, so any influence of HLA type on TCRB rearrangement remained unresolved. At VDJ recombination sites, patients with type 1 diabetes made fewer insertions and deleted more nucleotides, a pattern implying thymic rearrangement abnormalities. The naive, central memory and regulatory TCRB repertoires appeared to resemble one another more closely among patients than among healthy donors. Because cDNA was sequenced instead of genomic DNA, highly expressing activated cells could be over-represented, though the groups showed no difference in activation or CD3 levels. A moderate but significant shortening of TCRB CDR3 length was observed in type 1 diabetes patients in all four CD4+ subsets.

Each donor gave one peripheral blood draw, averaging around 120 mL, which was collected into heparinised tubes. A BD FACSAria II and a panel including CD45RO, CCR7, CD25, CD127, CD95 and CD27 were used to sort naive, central memory, regulatory and stem cell-like memory CD4+ T cells. Purity was above 98% for every sorted population. PBMCs were separated immediately by Lymphoprep density gradient centrifugation and were stained directly, without being cultured. So that batch effects would be minimized, each experiment stained and sorted samples in pairs, pairing one healthy donor with one patient. The receptor chain draws on TRBV6-5 and TRBJ1-1; a tentative D match to TRBD1 spans 5 bases. This receptor was taken from a woman aged 40 to 49 with type 1 diabetes. The sequenced material came from naive CD4+ T cells from blood. In the paper's terms, the cell subset or site label means: true naive CD4+ T cells. The DNA reads TGTGCCAGCAGGGGAGGGACGGCGATGAACACTGAAGCTTTCTTT. Translation gives CASRGGTAMNTEAFF.